This T cell receptor (beta chain) was found in a study of Ad26.COV2.S vaccination and SARS-CoV-2 variants. Study background: Intramuscular Ad26.COV2.S doses were given once or twice, 56 days apart.

The sample's treatment: roughly 18 received Ad26.COV2.S at low or high dose, single or two shots; several received placebo; per-sample allocation not given. Day 63 after the first vaccine or placebo injection was the time point for sampling. Expression of Wuhan-strain SARS-CoV-2 spike came from the Ad26 vector that formed the vaccine. Study-level results: Vaccine recipients posted higher spike-specific TCR breadth than their placebo counterparts. Whether participants received vaccine or placebo, their non-spike TCR breadth was similar.

Points on this clone: Its antigen is not known.

Between the trimmed V and J ends, which lost 2 bases and 0 bases, there was a span of 8 bases. The germline V gene has CDR1 SGHRS and CDR2 YFSETQ. This CDR3 comprises 15 residues. Using immunoSEQ multiplex PCR, the repertoire was profiled, and TCRdb retains in-frame clones only, with some absent. The profile shows approximately 400,000 clones, approximately 81% of them singletons. The clonotype comes from a person aged 18-60 years who received the Ad26.COV2.S COVID-19 vaccine or a placebo. The source material was peripheral blood, sampled in a trial of Ad26.COV2.S vaccine versus placebo. The rearrangement links TRBV5-1 to TRBJ1-4; maybe TRBD1 (5 bases). CDR3 DNA sequence: TGCGCCAGCAGCTTTGACAGTACAACTAATGAAAAACTGTTTTTT. This gives the protein CASSFDSTTNEKLFF.